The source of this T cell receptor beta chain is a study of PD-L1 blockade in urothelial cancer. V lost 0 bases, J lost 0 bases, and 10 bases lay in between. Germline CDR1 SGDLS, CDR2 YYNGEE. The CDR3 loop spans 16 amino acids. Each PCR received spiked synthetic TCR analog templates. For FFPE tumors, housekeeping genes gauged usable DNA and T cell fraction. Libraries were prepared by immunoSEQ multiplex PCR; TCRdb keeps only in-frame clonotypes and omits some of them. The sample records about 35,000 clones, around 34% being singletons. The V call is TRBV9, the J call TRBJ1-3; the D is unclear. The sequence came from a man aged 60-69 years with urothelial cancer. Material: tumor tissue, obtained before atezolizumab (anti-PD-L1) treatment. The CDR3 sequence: CASSVDSGISGNTIYF. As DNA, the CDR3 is TGTGCCAGCAGCGTAGATAGCGGGATCTCTGGAAACACCATATATTTT.